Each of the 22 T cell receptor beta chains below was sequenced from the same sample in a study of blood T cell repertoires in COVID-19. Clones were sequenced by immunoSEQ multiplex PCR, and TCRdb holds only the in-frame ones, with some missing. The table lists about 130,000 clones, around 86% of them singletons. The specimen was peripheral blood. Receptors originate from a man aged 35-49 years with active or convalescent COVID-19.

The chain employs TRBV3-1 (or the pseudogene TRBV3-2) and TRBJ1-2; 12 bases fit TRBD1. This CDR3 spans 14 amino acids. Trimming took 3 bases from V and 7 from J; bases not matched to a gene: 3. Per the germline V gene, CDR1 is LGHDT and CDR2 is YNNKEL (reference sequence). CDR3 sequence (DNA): TGTGCCAGCAGCCAGGGGGACAGGGGGCCTGGCTACACCTTC. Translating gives CASSQGDRGPGYTF.

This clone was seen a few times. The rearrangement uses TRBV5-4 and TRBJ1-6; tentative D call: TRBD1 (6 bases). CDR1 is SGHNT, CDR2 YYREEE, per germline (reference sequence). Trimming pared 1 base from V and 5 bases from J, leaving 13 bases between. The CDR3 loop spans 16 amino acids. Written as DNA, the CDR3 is TGTGCCAGCAGCTTGTATACCCAGGGGAATAATTCACCCCTCCACTTT. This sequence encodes CASSLYTQGNNSPLHF. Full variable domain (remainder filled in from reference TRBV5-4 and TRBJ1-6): ETGVTQSPTHLIKTRGQQVTLRCSSQSGHNTVSWYQQALGQGPQFIFQYYREEENGRGNFPPRFSGLQFPNYSSELNVNALELDDSALYLCASSLYTQGNNSPLHFGNGTRLTVT.

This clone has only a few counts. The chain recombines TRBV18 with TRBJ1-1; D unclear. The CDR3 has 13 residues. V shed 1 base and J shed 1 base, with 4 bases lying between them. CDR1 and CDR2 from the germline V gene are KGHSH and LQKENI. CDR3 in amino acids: CASSPQPNTEAFF. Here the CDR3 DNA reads TGTGCCAGCTCACCACAGCCGAACACTGAAGCTTTCTTT. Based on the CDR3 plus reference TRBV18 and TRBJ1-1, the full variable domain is NAGVMQNPRHLVRRRGQEARLRCSPMKGHSHVYWYRQLPEEGLKFMVYLQKENIIDESGMPKERFSAEFPKEGPSILRIQQVVRGDSAAYFCASSPQPNTEAFFGQGTRLTVV.

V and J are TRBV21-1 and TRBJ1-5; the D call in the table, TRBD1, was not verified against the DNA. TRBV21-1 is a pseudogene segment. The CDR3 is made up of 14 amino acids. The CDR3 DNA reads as TGTGCCAGCAGCGCTAGGGGGCTGGAACAGCCCCAGCATTTT. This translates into CASSARGLEQPQHF.

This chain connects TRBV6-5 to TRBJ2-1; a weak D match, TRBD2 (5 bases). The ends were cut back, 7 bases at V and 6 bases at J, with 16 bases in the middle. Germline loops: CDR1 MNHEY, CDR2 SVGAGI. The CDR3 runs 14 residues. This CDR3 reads CASNSGWLFNEQFF. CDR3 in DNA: TGTGCCAGCAACTCGGGGTGGCTTTTCAATGAGCAGTTCTTC.

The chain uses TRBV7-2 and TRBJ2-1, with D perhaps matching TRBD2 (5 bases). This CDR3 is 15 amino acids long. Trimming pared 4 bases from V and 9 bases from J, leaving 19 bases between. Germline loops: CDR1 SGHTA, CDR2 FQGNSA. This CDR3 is CASSSNGRVAGEQFF. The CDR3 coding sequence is TGTGCCAGCAGCTCTAACGGACGGGTGGCGGGTGAGCAGTTCTTC.

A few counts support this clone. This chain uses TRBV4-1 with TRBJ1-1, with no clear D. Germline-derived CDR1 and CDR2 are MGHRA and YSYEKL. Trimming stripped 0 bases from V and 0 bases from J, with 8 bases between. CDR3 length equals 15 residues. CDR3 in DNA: TGCGCCAGCAGCCAAGAGGTGACATTGAACACTGAAGCTTTCTTT. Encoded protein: CASSQEVTLNTEAFF.

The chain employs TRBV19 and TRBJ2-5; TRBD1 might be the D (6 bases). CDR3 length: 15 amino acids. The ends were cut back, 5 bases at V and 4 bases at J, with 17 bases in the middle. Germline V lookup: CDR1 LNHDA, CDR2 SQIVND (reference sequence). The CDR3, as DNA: TGTGCCAGTAGTGCCAACCGAGGGGGAAGAGAGACCCAGTACTTC. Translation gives CASSANRGGRETQYF.

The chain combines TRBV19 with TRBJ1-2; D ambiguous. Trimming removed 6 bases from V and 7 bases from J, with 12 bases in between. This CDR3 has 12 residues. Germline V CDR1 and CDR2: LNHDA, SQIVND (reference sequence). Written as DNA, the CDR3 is TGTGCCAGTAGATCGGGAGGGAGTGGCTACACCTTC. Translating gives CASRSGGSGYTF.

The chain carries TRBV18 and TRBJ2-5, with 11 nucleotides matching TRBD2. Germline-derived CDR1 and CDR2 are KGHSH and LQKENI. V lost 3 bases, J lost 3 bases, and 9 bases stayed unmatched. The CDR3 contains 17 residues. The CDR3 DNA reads TGTGCCAGCTCACCTTCCAGGTCTAGCGGGGGGAAAGAGACCCAGTACTTC. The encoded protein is CASSPSRSSGGKETQYF. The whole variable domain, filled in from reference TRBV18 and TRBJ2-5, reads NAGVMQNPRHLVRRRGQEARLRCSPMKGHSHVYWYRQLPEEGLKFMVYLQKENIIDESGMPKERFSAEFPKEGPSILRIQQVVRGDSAAYFCASSPSRSSGGKETQYFGPGTRLLVL.

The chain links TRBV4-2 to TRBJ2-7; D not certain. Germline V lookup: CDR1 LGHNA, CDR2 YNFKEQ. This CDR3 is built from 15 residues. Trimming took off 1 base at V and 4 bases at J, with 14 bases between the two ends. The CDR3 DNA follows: TGTGCCAGCAGCCAAGTAGGCGGCAGTACTTACGAGCAGTACTTC. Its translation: CASSQVGGSTYEQYF.

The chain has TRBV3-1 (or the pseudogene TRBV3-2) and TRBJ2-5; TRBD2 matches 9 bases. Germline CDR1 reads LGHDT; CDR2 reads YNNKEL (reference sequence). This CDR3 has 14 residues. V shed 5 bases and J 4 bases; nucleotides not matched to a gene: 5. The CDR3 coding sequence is TGTGCCAGCAGCGCTAGCGGGGCGGCAGAGACCCAGTACTTC. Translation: CASSASGAAETQYF.

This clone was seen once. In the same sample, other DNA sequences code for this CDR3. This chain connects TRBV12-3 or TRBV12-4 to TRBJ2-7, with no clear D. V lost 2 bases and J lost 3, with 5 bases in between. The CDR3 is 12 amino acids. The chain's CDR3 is CASSLSGYEQYF. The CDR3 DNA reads TGTGCCAGCAGTTTATCCGGCTACGAGCAGTACTTC.

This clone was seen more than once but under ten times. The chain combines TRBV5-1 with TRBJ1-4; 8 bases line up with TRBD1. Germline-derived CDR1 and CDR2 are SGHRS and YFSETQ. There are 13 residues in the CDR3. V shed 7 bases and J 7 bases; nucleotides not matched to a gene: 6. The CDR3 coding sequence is TGCGCCAGCGCAGACAGGGGTGGTGAAAAACTGTTTTTT. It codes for CASADRGGEKLFF. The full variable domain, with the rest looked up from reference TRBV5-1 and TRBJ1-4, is KAGVTQTPRYLIKTRGQQVTLSCSPISGHRSVSWYQQTPGQGLQFLFEYFSETQRNKGNFPGRFSGRQFSNSRSEMNVSTLELGDSALYLCASADRGGEKLFFGSGTQLSVL.

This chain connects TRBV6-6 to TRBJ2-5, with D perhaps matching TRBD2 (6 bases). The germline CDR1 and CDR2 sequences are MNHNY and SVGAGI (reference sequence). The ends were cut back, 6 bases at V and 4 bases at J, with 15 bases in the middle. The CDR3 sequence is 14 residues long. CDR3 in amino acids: CASRRLEGGETQYF. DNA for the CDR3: TGTGCCAGCAGGCGACTCGAGGGAGGAGAGACCCAGTACTTC.

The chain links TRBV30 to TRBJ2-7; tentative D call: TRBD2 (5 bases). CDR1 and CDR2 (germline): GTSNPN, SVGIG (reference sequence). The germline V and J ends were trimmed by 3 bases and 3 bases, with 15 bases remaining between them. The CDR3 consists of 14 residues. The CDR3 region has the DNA TGTGCCTGGAGACGGTCAGGACTCCGCTACGAGCAGTACTTC. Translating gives CAWRRSGLRYEQYF.

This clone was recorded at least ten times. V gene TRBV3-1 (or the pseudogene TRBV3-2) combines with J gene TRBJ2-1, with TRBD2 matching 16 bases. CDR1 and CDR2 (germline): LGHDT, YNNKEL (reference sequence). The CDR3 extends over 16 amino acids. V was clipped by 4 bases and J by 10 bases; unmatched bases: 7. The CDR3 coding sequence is TGTGCCAGCAGCCCTTACGGGACTAGCGGGGGGGGCGAGCAGTTCTTC. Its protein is CASSPYGTSGGGEQFF.

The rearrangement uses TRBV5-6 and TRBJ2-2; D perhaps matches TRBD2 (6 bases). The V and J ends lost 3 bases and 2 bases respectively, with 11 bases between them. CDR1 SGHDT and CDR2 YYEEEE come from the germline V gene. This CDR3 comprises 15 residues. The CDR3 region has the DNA TGTGCCAGCAGCTACCGGGAGCTCAACACCGGGGAGCTGTTTTTT. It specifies CASSYRELNTGELFF.

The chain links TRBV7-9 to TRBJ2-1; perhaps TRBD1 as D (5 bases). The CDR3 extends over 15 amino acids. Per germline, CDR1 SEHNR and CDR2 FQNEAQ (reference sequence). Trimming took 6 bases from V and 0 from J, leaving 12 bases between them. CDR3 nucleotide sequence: TGTGCCAGCAGTCCGACAGAGTCCTCCTACAATGAGCAGTTCTTC. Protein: CASSPTESSYNEQFF.

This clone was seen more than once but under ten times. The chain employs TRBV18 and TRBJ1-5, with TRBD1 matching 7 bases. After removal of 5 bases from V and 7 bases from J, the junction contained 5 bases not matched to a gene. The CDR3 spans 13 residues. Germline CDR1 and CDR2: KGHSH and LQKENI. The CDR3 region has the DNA TGTGCCAGCTCATCAGGACAGGCGCAGCCCCAGCATTTT. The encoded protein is CASSSGQAQPQHF.

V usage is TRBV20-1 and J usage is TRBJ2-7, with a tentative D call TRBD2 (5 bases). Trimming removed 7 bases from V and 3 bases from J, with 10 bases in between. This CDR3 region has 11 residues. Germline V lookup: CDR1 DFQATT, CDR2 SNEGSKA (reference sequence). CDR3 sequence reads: CSGGSNYEQYF. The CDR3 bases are TGCAGTGGAGGGTCCAACTACGAGCAGTACTTC.

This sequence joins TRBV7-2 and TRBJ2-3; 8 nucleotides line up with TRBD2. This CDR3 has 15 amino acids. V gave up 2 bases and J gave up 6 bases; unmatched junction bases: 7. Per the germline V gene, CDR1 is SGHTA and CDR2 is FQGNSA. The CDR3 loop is CASSLSGGARDTQYF. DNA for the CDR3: TGTGCCAGCAGCTTATCGGGGGGGGCCCGGGATACGCAGTATTTT.